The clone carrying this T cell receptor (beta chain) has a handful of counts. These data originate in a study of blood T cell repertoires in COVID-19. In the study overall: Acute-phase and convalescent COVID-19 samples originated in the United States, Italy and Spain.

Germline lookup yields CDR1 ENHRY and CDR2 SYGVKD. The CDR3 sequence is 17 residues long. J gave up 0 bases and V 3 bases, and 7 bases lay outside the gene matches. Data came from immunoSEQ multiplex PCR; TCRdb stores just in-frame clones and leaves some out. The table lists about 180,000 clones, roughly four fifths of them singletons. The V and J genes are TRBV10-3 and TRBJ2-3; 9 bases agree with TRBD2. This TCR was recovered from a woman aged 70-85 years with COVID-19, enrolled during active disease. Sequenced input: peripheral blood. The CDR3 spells CAISDSKTSGSTDTQYF. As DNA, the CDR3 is TGTGCCATCAGTGACTCAAAGACTAGCGGAAGCACAGATACGCAGTATTTT.